A selection of T cell receptor beta chains follows, all from one sample in a study of shared clonotypes between healthy human individuals. Sequenced by immunoSEQ multiplex PCR; TCRdb stores in-frame clones only, minus some. The sample holds a few million clones, more than 85% seen once. Material: naive CD4+ T cells from PBMCs. Receptor source: a young man in good health. Some clones in this sample may be carry-over from other donors' samples. Each CDR3 is given with its conserved first and last residue. Fields, in order: clone size, D gene, V gene, J gene, CDR3 protein, CDR3 DNA. A D gene is named only where the DNA matches it firmly. Rows may omit the clone size; those that give it use once, few, many or a size class.

abundance: NA; d_gene: NA; v_gene: TRBV6-1; j_gene: TRBJ1-2; CDR3aa: CATRGSARGYGYTF; CDR3nt: TGTGCCACCCGAGGGTCGGCACGAGGGTATGGCTACACCTTC
abundance: NA; d_gene: NA; v_gene: TRBV19; j_gene: TRBJ1-2; CDR3aa: CASSIRILRGGGYTF; CDR3nt: TGTGCCAGTAGTATAAGAATTCTAAGGGGAGGAGGCTACACCTTC
abundance: once; d_gene: TRBD1; v_gene: TRBV29-1; j_gene: TRBJ2-3; CDR3aa: CSGGQAYASTDTQYF; CDR3nt: TGCAGCGGTGGACAGGCTTACGCTAGCACAGATACGCAGTATTTT
abundance: once; d_gene: TRBD2; v_gene: TRBV27; j_gene: TRBJ2-1; CDR3aa: CASRSGAPQDNEQFF; CDR3nt: TGTGCCAGCAGGAGCGGGGCACCCCAAGACAATGAGCAGTTCTTC
abundance: NA; d_gene: NA; v_gene: TRBV6-6; j_gene: TRBJ1-3; CDR3aa: CASSDNGGKGNTIYF; CDR3nt: TGTGCCAGCAGTGATAACGGGGGGAAGGGAAACACCATATATTTT
abundance: NA; d_gene: TRBD2; v_gene: TRBV9; j_gene: TRBJ2-5; CDR3aa: CASSVGLATTQYF; CDR3nt: TGTGCCAGCAGCGTGGGACTAGCGACGACCCAGTACTTC
abundance: NA; d_gene: NA; v_gene: TRBV7-2; j_gene: TRBJ2-2; CDR3aa: CASSFPVTNTGELFF; CDR3nt: TGTGCCAGCAGCTTCCCAGTGACAAACACCGGGGAGCTGTTTTTT
abundance: NA; d_gene: NA; v_gene: TRBV5-1; j_gene: TRBJ2-3; CDR3aa: CASSLGSGRGDTQYF; CDR3nt: TGCGCCAGCAGCTTGGGGTCAGGGCGAGGAGATACGCAGTATTTT
abundance: NA; d_gene: NA; v_gene: TRBV6-1; j_gene: TRBJ1-5; CDR3aa: CASKGTEYSNQPQHF; CDR3nt: TGTGCCAGCAAAGGGACGGAATATAGCAATCAGCCCCAGCATTTT
abundance: NA; d_gene: TRBD1; v_gene: TRBV6-4; j_gene: TRBJ1-2; CDR3aa: CASRNGQGEGYTF; CDR3nt: TGTGCCAGCAGGAACGGACAGGGAGAAGGCTACACCTTC
abundance: NA; d_gene: NA; v_gene: TRBV5-1; j_gene: TRBJ2-5; CDR3aa: CASRQEETQYF; CDR3nt: TGCGCCAGCCGACAGGAAGAGACCCAGTACTTC
abundance: NA; d_gene: TRBD1; v_gene: TRBV28; j_gene: TRBJ2-3; CDR3aa: CASSFLGQGIDTQYF; CDR3nt: TGTGCCAGCAGTTTCCTAGGACAGGGAATAGATACGCAGTATTTT
abundance: NA; d_gene: TRBD2; v_gene: TRBV9; j_gene: TRBJ2-1; CDR3aa: CASSLDLAGYNEQFF; CDR3nt: TGTGCCAGCAGCCTTGATCTAGCGGGGTACAATGAGCAGTTCTTC
abundance: NA; d_gene: NA; v_gene: TRBV7-2; j_gene: TRBJ1-2; CDR3aa: CASSSAGYGYTF; CDR3nt: TGTGCCAGCAGCTCCGCAGGGTATGGCTACACCTTC
abundance: NA; d_gene: TRBD1; v_gene: TRBV27; j_gene: TRBJ1-5; CDR3aa: CASTQGANQPQHF; CDR3nt: TGTGCCAGCACCCAGGGGGCCAATCAGCCCCAGCATTTT
abundance: NA; d_gene: NA; v_gene: TRBV20-1; j_gene: TRBJ1-4; CDR3aa: CSAYLREKLFF; CDR3nt: TGCAGTGCTTACTTGAGGGAAAAACTGTTTTTT